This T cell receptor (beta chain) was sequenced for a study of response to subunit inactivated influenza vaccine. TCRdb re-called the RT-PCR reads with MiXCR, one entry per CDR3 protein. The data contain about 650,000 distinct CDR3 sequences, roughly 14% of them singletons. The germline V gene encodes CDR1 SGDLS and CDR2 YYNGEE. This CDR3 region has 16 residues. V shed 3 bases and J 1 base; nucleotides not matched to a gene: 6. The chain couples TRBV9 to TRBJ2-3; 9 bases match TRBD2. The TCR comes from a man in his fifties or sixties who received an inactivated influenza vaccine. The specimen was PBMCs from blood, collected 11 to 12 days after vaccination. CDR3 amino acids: CASSGEAGGGTDTQYF. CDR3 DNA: TGTGCCAGCAGCGGGGAAGCGGGGGGTGGCACAGATACGCAGTATTTT.